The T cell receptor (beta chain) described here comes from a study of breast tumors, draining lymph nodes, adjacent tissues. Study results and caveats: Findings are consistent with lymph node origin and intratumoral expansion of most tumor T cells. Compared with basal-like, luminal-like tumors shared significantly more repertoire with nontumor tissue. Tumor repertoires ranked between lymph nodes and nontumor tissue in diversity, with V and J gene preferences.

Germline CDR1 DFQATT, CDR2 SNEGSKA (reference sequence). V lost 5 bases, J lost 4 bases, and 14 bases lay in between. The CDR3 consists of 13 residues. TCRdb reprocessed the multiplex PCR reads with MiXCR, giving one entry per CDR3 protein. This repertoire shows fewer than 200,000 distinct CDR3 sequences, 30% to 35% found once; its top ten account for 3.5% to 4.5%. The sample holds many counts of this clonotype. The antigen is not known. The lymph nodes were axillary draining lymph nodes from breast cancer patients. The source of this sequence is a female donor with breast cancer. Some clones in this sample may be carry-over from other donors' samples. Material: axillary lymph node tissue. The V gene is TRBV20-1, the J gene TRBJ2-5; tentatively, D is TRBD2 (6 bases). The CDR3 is CSAVRAGSETQYF. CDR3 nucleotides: TGCAGTGCTGTCCGAGCGGGCTCAGAGACCCAGTACTTC.